The count of the clone carrying this T cell receptor (beta chain) is one. Clones were read by immunoSEQ multiplex PCR, and TCRdb kept only the in-frame ones, dropping some. The sample holds about 310,000 clones, about 90% seen once. The data stem from a study of blood T cell repertoires in COVID-19. Study-level information: The study drew acute and convalescent COVID-19 samples from the United States, Italy and Spain.

The CDR3 consists of 15 residues. CDR1 KGHSH and CDR2 LQKENI come from the germline V gene. Germline trimming cut 4 bases from V and 0 bases from J; bases unmatched to any gene: 3. The chain uses TRBV18 and TRBJ2-7, with 10 bases identical to TRBD2. This TCR came from a woman aged 25 to 39 who had recovered from COVID-19. Sequenced sample: PBMCs or T cells enriched from blood (not recorded which). Here the CDR3 DNA reads TGTGCCAGCTCACTCACTAGCGGGACCTCCTACGAGCAGTACTTC. Translating gives CASSLTSGTSYEQYF.